A single sample gave rise to the 25 T cell receptor beta chains below, sequenced in a study of CD8+CD57+ T cells in acquired aplastic anemia. Genomic DNA was employed as the template in profiling TCR beta VDJ and CDR3. In TCRdb, the reads were re-called with MiXCR into one record per CDR3 protein. The data hold 130,000 or so distinct CDR3 sequences, with approximately 41% observed a single time. What was sequenced was sorted CD4+, CD8+, or CD8+CD57+ T cells (not recorded which) from PBMCs. The receptors were sampled from a human donor in good health, serving as a control.

This clonotype was counted many times. The V call is TRBV29-1, the J call TRBJ2-3; tentative D call: TRBD1 (6 bases). Deletions cut 3 bases from V and 0 bases from J, with 7 bases between. CDR1 is SQVTM and CDR2 is ANQGSEA in the germline V gene. The length of the CDR3 is 13 residues. The CDR3: CSVDQGSTDTQYF. As DNA, the CDR3 is TGCAGCGTTGACCAGGGGAGCACAGATACGCAGTATTTT.

The rearrangement uses TRBV5-1 and TRBJ1-6, with D perhaps TRBD1 (5 bases). CDR1 is SGHRS and CDR2 is YFSETQ in the germline V gene. This CDR3 region has 13 residues. V shed 3 bases and J shed 5 bases, with 6 bases lying between them. The CDR3 sequence: CASSWDHNSPLHF. CDR3 nucleotides: TGCGCCAGCAGCTGGGACCATAATTCACCCCTCCACTTT.

The chain recombines TRBV15 with TRBJ1-2; 9 bases map to TRBD1. Losses at the gene ends were 3 bases for V and 7 bases for J; bases not matched to a gene: 9. The germline V gene has CDR1 LNHNV and CDR2 YYDKDF (reference sequence). The CDR3 totals 15 residues. CDR3 sequence (DNA): TGTGCCACCAGCAGGAATAACAGGGGGCAGGGTGGCTACACCTTC. This gives the protein CATSRNNRGQGGYTF.

This clonotype occurred many times. This chain connects TRBV14 to TRBJ2-7, with 9 positions matching TRBD2. Germline values: CDR1 SGHDN, CDR2 FVKESK. The length of the CDR3 is 15 residues. The junction had 3 bases not matched to a gene; V was cut back by 1 base and J by 2 bases. The CDR3 reads CASSQVAGATYEQYF. DNA of the CDR3: TGTGCCAGCAGCCAAGTAGCGGGGGCCACCTACGAGCAGTACTTC.

This clonotype came up many times. Here the CDR3 reads CASMDFPLGQFF. CDR3 DNA: TGTGCCAGCATGGATTTTCCCCTTGGGCAGTTCTTC. This rearrangement joins TRBV12-3 or TRBV12-4 to TRBJ2-1, with D uncertain. The V end was cut by 7 bases, the J end by 12 bases, with 16 bases between. The CDR3 covers 12 residues.

V usage is TRBV5-1 and J usage is TRBJ1-2, with D possibly being TRBD1 (6 bases). Germline V gene sequence: CDR1 SGHRS, CDR2 YFSETQ. The V end lost 4 bases, the J end lost 1 base, and 11 bases lay between the germline ends. The CDR3 consists of 14 residues. CDR3 nucleotides: TGCGCCAGCAGCCTACAGGGCTATAACTATGGCTACACCTTC. Protein product: CASSLQGYNYGYTF.

The count of this clonotype is one. CDR3 DNA sequence: TGCAGTGCTAGGTCGGGCGGGGGGGAAGAGACCCAGTACTTC. Protein product: CSARSGGGEETQYF. J is TRBJ2-5 and V is TRBV20-1; 9 nucleotides align to TRBD2. Trimming at V came to 3 bases and at J to 3 bases, leaving 5 bases not matched to a gene. This CDR3 contains 14 residues. Germline CDR1 reads DFQATT; CDR2 reads SNEGSKA (reference sequence).

This clonotype has just a few counts. Possible read error: a much larger clone is one base away. The V gene is TRBV19, the J gene TRBJ1-1; 7 bases map to TRBD1. This CDR3 has 15 residues. Germline V gene lookup returns CDR1 LNHDA and CDR2 SQIVND (reference sequence). V lost 6 bases, J lost 5 bases, and 12 bases stayed unmatched. The CDR3 is CASRTPTGFETEAFF. The DNA for the CDR3 is TGTGCCAGTAGAACTCCGACAGGGTTCGAGACTGAAGCTTTCTTT.

The J gene is TRBJ1-5, the V gene TRBV24-1; TRBD1 is a possible D gene (5 bases). With 7 bases removed from V and 0 bases from J, the gap between germline ends came to 15 bases. The CDR3 totals 16 residues. Germline V gene data show CDR1 as KGHDR and CDR2 as SFDVKD. Here the CDR3 DNA reads TGTGCCACCAGCAGCTTGGGGGGTTCTAGCAATCAGCCCCAGCATTTT. It yields the protein CATSSLGGSSNQPQHF.

V and J are TRBV12-3 or TRBV12-4 and TRBJ1-1; tentative D call: TRBD1 (5 bases). The CDR3 length is 15 residues. Between the trimmed V and J ends, which lost 6 bases and 1 base, there was a span of 15 bases. The CDR3 coding sequence is TGTGCCAGCAGCCTAATACTTACAGGGAACACTGAAGCTTTCTTT. Protein sequence: CASSLILTGNTEAFF.

The chain couples TRBV20-1 to TRBJ2-5, with 9 positions matching TRBD1. The CDR3 runs to 14 residues. CDR1 and CDR2 from the germline V gene are DFQATT and SNEGSKA (reference sequence). V gave up 5 bases and J gave up 3 bases; unmatched junction bases: 7. The CDR3 coding sequence is TGCAGTGCTCGTCAGCGGGACAGGGAAGAGACCCAGTACTTC. Protein sequence: CSARQRDREETQYF.

This clonotype showed up many times. The chain has TRBV6-1 and TRBJ2-2; D is unclear. The CDR3 has 15 amino acids. The V gene lost 0 bases and the J gene lost 1 base, with 6 bases spanning the gap. Germline V CDR1 and CDR2: MNHNS, SASEGT. The CDR3 DNA is TGTGCCAGCAGTGAAGCGCTGGGGAACACCGGGGAGCTGTTTTTT. Protein: CASSEALGNTGELFF.

This clonotype was counted ten times or more. The chain couples TRBV12-3 or TRBV12-4 to TRBJ1-5; possible D gene TRBD1, 6 bases. V dropped 3 bases and J dropped 6 bases, with 21 bases sitting between them. The CDR3 is made up of 17 amino acids. The CDR3 DNA is TGTGCCAGCAGTTTCGGGGAGGGGGTTAGGAAGGGTCAGCCCCAGCATTTT. Residues: CASSFGEGVRKGQPQHF.

The chain uses TRBV20-1 and TRBJ2-5, with D possibly TRBD1 on 6 matching bases. The CDR3 is 13 residues long. Trimming cost V 7 bases and J 4 bases, with 16 bases left between them. Germline assignment: CDR1 DFQATT and CDR2 SNEGSKA (reference sequence). The chain's CDR3 is CSVRTGSGETQYF. CDR3 coding DNA: TGCAGTGTCCGTACAGGGTCGGGAGAGACCCAGTACTTC.

Many counts were recorded for this clonotype. V is TRBV19 and J is TRBJ1-1; D not resolved. The CDR3 covers 13 residues. Germline CDR1 is LNHDA and CDR2 is SQIVND (reference sequence). V gave up 5 bases and J gave up 5 bases, with 12 bases separating them. The CDR3 DNA reads as TGTGCCAGTAGTCTCTACATTGAAACTGAAGCTTTCTTT. Translation: CASSLYIETEAFF.

This sequence joins TRBV15 and TRBJ1-1; 7 bases align to TRBD1. The CDR3 is made up of 14 amino acids. J lost 0 bases, V lost 7 bases, and 5 bases had no gene match. In germline, CDR1 is LNHNV, CDR2 YYDKDF (reference sequence). The CDR3, as DNA: TGTGCCACCATTCCGACAGGGATGAACACTGAAGCTTTCTTT. Translated: CATIPTGMNTEAFF.

This clonotype was seen ten or more times. This sequence joins TRBV4-1 and TRBJ2-5; 9 bases align to TRBD2. The CDR3 consists of 15 residues. The junction had 8 bases not matched to a gene; V was cut back by 5 bases and J by 4 bases. Germline V CDR1 and CDR2: MGHRA, YSYEKL. The CDR3 bases are TGCGCCAGCAGCTACCATGGACTAGCGCGAGAGACCCAGTACTTC. This gives the protein CASSYHGLARETQYF.

This clonotype was counted ten times or more. The genes are TRBV24-1 and TRBJ2-6; D is perhaps TRBD1 or TRBD2 (5 bases each). This CDR3 is 13 amino acids long. From germline, CDR1 is KGHDR and CDR2 SFDVKD. Deletions cut 10 bases from V and 1 base from J, with 7 bases between. The chain's CDR3 is CATGESGANVLTF. In DNA, the CDR3 is TGTGCCACGGGGGAATCTGGGGCCAACGTCCTGACTTTC.

V is TRBV19 and J is TRBJ2-7; D might be TRBD1 or TRBD2, each matching 6 bases. With 1 base removed from V and 5 bases from J, the gap between germline ends came to 9 bases. The CDR3 sequence is 13 residues long. The germline gives CDR1 LNHDA, CDR2 SQIVND (reference sequence). CDR3 protein: CASSIVGGHEQYF. CDR3 sequence (DNA): TGTGCCAGTAGTATAGTGGGGGGCCACGAGCAGTACTTC.

This clonotype came up many times. V and J are TRBV20-1 and TRBJ2-1; 7 nucleotides match TRBD2. V gave up 2 bases and J gave up 7 bases; unmatched junction bases: 17. CDR3 size: 17 residues. Germline CDR1 is DFQATT and CDR2 is SNEGSKA (reference sequence). CDR3 sequence reads: CSARPLLGRGLNNEQFF. The CDR3 DNA follows: TGCAGTGCTAGACCTCTGCTTGGGAGGGGCCTGAATAATGAGCAGTTCTTC.

This clonotype was observed a few times. The gene calls are TRBV30 and TRBJ2-3; no clear D. V dropped 3 bases and J dropped 6 bases, with 19 bases sitting between them. In germline, CDR1 is GTSNPN, CDR2 SVGIG (reference sequence). There are 15 residues in the CDR3. CDR3 sequence (DNA): TGTGCCTGGAGGGTGGCAGCTCTTCTTAGGGATACGCAGTATTTT. It is translated as CAWRVAALLRDTQYF.

V is TRBV7-8 and J is TRBJ2-5, with TRBD2 matching 13 bases. CDR3 length: 15 residues. The junction had 12 bases not matched to a gene; V was cut back by 9 bases and J by 8 bases. From germline, CDR1 is SGHVS and CDR2 FQNEAQ. CDR3 nucleotide sequence: TGTGCCAGTGATTTGGGGACTAGCGGGGATGATACCCAGTACTTC. Amino acids: CASDLGTSGDDTQYF.

Details on this clonotype: A read error is possible here, since a much larger clone lies one base away. This chain joins TRBV20-1 and TRBJ2-7; a possible D gene is TRBD2 (6 bases). Trimming cost V 2 bases and J 7 bases, with 12 bases left between them. The CDR3 spans 12 residues. Looked up from germline, CDR1 is DFQATT and CDR2 is SNEGSKA (reference sequence). DNA for the CDR3: TGCAGTGCTAGAAATTATGGAGGGGAGCAGTACTTC. It encodes CSARNYGGEQYF.

The chain employs TRBV7-9 and TRBJ1-1; D not resolved. V lost 1 base, J lost 8 bases, and 5 bases lay in between. Germline CDR1 and CDR2: SEHNR and FQNEAQ (reference sequence). CDR3 length equals 11 residues. In nucleotides, the CDR3 is TGTGCCAGCAGCTTAGTGGCAGAAGCTTTCTTT. It codes for CASSLVAEAFF.

The chain has TRBV6-2 or TRBV6-3 and TRBJ1-5; tentative D call: TRBD1 (6 bases). Per germline, CDR1 MNHEY and CDR2 SVGEGT. The CDR3 is 14 amino acids. Trimming removed 6 bases from V and 2 bases from J, with 11 bases in between. DNA for the CDR3: TGTGCCAGCAGAACAGGGAGCGGCAATCAGCCCCAGCATTTT. This sequence encodes CASRTGSGNQPQHF.